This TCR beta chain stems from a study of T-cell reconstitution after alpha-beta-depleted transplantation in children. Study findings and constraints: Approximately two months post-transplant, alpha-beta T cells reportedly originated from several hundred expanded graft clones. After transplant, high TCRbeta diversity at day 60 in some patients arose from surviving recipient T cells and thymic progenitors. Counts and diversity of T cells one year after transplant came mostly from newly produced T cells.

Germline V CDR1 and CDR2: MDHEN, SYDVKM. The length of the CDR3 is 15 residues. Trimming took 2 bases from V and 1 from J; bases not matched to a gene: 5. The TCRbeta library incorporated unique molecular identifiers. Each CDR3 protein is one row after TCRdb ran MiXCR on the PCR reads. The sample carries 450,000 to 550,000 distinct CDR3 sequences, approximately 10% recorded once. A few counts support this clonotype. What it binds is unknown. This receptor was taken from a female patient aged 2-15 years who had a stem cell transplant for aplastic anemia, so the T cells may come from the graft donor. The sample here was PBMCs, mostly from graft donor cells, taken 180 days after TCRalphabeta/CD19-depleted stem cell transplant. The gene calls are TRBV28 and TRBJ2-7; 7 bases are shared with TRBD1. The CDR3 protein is CASSLGGQTSYEQYF. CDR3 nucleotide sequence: TGTGCCAGCAGTTTAGGGGGACAGACATCCTACGAGCAGTACTTC.